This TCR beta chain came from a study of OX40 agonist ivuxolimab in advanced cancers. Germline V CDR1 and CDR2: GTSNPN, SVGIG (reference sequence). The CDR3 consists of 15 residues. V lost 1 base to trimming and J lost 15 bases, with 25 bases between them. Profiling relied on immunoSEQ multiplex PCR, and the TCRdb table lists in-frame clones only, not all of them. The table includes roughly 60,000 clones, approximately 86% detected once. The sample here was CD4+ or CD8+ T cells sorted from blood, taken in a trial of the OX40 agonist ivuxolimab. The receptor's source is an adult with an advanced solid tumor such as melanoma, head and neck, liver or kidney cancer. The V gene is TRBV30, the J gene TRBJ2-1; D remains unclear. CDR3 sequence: CAWSATNTRSRGGFF. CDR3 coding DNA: TGTGCCTGGAGTGCAACAAACACACGATCTAGAGGCGGGTTCTTC. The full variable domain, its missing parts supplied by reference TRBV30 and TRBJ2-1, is SQTIHQWPATLVQPVGSPLSLECTVEGTSNPNLYWYRQAAGRGLQLLFYSVGIGQISSEVPQNLSASRPQDRQFILSSKKLLLSDSGFYLCAWSATNTRSRGGFFGPGTRLTVL.